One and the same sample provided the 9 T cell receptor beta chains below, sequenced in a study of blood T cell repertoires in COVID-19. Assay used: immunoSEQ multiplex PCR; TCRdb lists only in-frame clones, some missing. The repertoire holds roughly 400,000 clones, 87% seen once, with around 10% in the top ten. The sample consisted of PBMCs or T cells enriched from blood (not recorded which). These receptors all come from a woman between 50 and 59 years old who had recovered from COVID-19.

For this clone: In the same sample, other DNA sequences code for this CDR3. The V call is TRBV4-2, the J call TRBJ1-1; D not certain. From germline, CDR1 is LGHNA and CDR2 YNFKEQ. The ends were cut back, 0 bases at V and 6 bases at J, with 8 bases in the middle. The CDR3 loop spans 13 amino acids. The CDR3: CASSQDRGAEAFF. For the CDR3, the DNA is TGTGCCAGCAGCCAAGATCGGGGTGCTGAAGCTTTCTTT.

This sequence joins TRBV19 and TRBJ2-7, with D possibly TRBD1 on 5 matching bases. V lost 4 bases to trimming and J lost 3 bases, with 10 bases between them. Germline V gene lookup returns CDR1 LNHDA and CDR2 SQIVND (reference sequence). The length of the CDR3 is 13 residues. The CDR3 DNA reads TGTGCCAGTAGTAAGCCAGGGCTCTACGAGCAGTACTTC. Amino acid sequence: CASSKPGLYEQYF.

This chain's CDR3 is CAISKERGGEQYF. Here the CDR3 DNA reads TGTGCCATCAGTAAAGAAAGGGGGGGCGAGCAGTACTTC. J is TRBJ2-7 and V is TRBV10-3; D is possibly TRBD2 (7 bases). The CDR3 sequence is 13 residues long. The V end lost 5 bases, the J end lost 6 bases, and 14 bases lay between the germline ends. Germline V CDR1 and CDR2: ENHRY, SYGVKD.

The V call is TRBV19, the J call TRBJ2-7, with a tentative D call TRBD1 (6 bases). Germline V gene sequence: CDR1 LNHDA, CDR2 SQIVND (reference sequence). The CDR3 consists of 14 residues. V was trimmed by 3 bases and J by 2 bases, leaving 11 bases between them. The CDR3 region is CASSMSTGTYEQYF. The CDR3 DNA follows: TGTGCCAGTAGTATGTCGACAGGAACCTACGAGCAGTACTTC.

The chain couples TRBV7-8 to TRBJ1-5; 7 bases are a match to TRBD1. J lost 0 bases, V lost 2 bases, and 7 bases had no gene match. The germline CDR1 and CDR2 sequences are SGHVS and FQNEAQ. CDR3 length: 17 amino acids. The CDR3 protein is CASSLRTGEYSNQPQHF. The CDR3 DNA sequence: TGTGCCAGCAGCTTACGGACAGGAGAGTATAGCAATCAGCCCCAGCATTTT. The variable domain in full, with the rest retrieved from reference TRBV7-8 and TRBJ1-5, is GAGVSQSPRYKVAKRGQDVALRCDPISGHVSLFWYQQALGQGPEFLTYFQNEAQLDKSGLPSDRFFAERPEGSVSTLKIQRTQQEDSAVYLCASSLRTGEYSNQPQHFGDGTRLSIL.

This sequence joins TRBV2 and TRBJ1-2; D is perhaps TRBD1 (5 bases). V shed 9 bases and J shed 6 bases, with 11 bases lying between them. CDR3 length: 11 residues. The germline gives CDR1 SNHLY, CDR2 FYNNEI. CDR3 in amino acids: CARQGFNGYTF. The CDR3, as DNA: TGTGCCAGGCAGGGTTTCAATGGCTACACCTTC.

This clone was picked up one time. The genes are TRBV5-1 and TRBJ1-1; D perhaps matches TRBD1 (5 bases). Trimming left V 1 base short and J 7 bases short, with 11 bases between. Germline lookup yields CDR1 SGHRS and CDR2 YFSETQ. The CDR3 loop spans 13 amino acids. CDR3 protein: CASSLQGGYEAFF. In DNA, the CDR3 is TGCGCCAGCAGCTTGCAGGGTGGCTATGAAGCTTTCTTT.

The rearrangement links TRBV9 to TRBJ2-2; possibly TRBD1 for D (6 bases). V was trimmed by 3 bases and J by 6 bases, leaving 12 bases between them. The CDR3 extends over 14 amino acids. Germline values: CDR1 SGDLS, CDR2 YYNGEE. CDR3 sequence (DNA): TGTGCCAGCAGCGAGCAGGGGATGGCCGGGGAGCTGTTTTTT. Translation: CASSEQGMAGELFF.

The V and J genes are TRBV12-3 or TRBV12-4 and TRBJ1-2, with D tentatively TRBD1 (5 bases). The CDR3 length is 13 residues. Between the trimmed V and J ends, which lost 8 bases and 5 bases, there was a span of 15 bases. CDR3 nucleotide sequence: TGTGCCAGCGTACCGGGGGATAAGTATGGCTACACCTTC. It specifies CASVPGDKYGYTF.